This T cell receptor (beta chain) was sequenced during a study of T cell repertoires in cytomegalovirus infection. On the study more broadly: Public TCR beta signatures marked donors with CMV infection and the matching HLA. Study-wide results and caveats: What dominated the ex vivo response were HLA-C-restricted CMV-specific TCR beta clonotypes. Of the TCR beta families, the public ones yielded a cumulative frequency that identified carriers of CMV plus the relevant HLA.

V dropped 0 bases and J dropped 4 bases, with 12 bases sitting between them. CDR1 and CDR2 (germline): MGHRA, YSYEKL. This CDR3 contains 16 residues. As to this clonotype: Its target is not known.

In TCRdb, the reads were re-called with MiXCR into one record per CDR3 protein. There are around 250,000 distinct CDR3 sequences in the sample; about a sixth occur only once, and more than 45% lies in the top ten. The source material was CD8+ T cells from PBMCs. The chain carries TRBV4-1 and TRBJ2-2; D is possibly TRBD1 (5 bases). This TCR derives from a human donor in good health (CMV status not recorded). Some clones in this sample may be carry-over from other donors' samples. CDR3 sequence (DNA): TGCGCCAGCAGCCAAGAATCGCAGGGTGGCACCGGGGAGCTGTTTTTT. This sequence encodes CASSQESQGGTGELFF.